One sample yielded the 8 T cell receptor beta chains listed below, sequenced in a study of cytotoxic CD8 clonotypes in ibrutinib-treated CLL. Clones were read by immunoSEQ multiplex PCR, and TCRdb kept only the in-frame ones, dropping some. Among hundreds of thousands of clones listed, under 80% were seen once. The specimen was PBMCs, collected after 24 months of ibrutinib treatment. Receptor source: a human donor with chronic lymphocytic leukemia.

The table lists this clone with a few counts. This chain uses TRBV27 with TRBJ2-3, with D unresolved. The length of the CDR3 is 12 residues. Trimming took off 4 bases at V and 4 bases at J, with 6 bases between the two ends. CDR1 and CDR2 (germline): MNHEY, SMNVEV (reference sequence). In DNA form, the CDR3 reads TGTGCCAGCAGTTCAGGCCCAGATACGCAGTATTTT. Translating it yields CASSSGPDTQYF.

V and J are TRBV6-4 and TRBJ2-3, with TRBD2 matching 13 bases. The trim removed 4 bases at V and 0 bases at J, leaving 7 bases unmatched. This CDR3 contains 18 residues. Germline values: CDR1 MRHNA, CDR2 SNTAGT. The CDR3 DNA reads TGTGCCAGCAGTGCCCGTGGGACTAGCGGGATGAGCACAGATACGCAGTATTTT. Protein: CASSARGTSGMSTDTQYF.

The chain carries TRBV5-8 and TRBJ2-2; no reliable D call. From germline, CDR1 is SGHTS and CDR2 YDEGEE. V dropped 6 bases and J dropped 0 bases, with 15 bases sitting between them. The CDR3 is made up of 16 amino acids. CDR3 nucleotide sequence: TGTGCCAGCACCAAAGGGTGGTCCGCGAACACCGGGGAGCTGTTTTTT. Its protein is CASTKGWSANTGELFF. Full variable domain (missing parts from reference TRBV5-8 and TRBJ2-2): EAGVTQSPTHLIKTRGQQATLRCSPISGHTSVYWYQQALGLGLQFLLWYDEGEERNRGNFPPRFSGRQFPNYSSELNVNALELEDSALYLCASTKGWSANTGELFFGEGSRLTVL.

The V and J genes are TRBV9 and TRBJ1-5; no clear D. Germline V lookup: CDR1 SGDLS, CDR2 YYNGEE. Trimming took off 0 bases at V and 3 bases at J, with 19 bases between the two ends. This CDR3 is 18 amino acids long. The CDR3 region is CASSVDVNGNPTNQPQHF. The CDR3 DNA reads TGTGCCAGCAGCGTAGACGTGAACGGGAACCCTACCAATCAGCCCCAGCATTTT. The full variable domain, completed using reference TRBV9 and TRBJ1-5, is DSGVTQTPKHLITATGQRVTLRCSPRSGDLSVYWYQQSLDQGLQFLIQYYNGEERAKGNILERFSAQQFPDLHSELNLSSLELGDSALYFCASSVDVNGNPTNQPQHFGDGTRLSIL.

The sample holds a few counts of this clone. This chain links TRBV10-2 with TRBJ2-1, with 9 bases that match TRBD2. The V and J ends lost 6 bases and 7 bases, in that order; junction bases with no gene match: 7. The CDR3 runs 14 residues. Germline CDR1 reads WSHSY; CDR2 reads SAAADI. Here the CDR3 reads CASRYSGSVNEQFF. The CDR3 DNA sequence: TGCGCCAGCAGATATAGCGGGAGCGTAAATGAGCAGTTCTTC.

The J gene is TRBJ2-3, the V gene TRBV6-7; perhaps TRBD2 as D (6 bases). TRBV6-7 is annotated as an ORF whose role is uncertain. This CDR3 contains 17 residues. V was trimmed by 6 bases and J by 0 bases, leaving 19 bases between them. The DNA for the CDR3 is TGTGCCAGCAGACGGGGGAGGAGGGCCGTTAGCACAGATACGCAGTATTTT. Its protein product is CASRRGRRAVSTDTQYF.

V and J are TRBV2 and TRBJ2-7; 11 bases match TRBD1. CDR3 size: 15 residues. With 5 bases clipped from V and 5 bases from J, the junction kept 8 bases outside the gene matches. Per the germline V gene, CDR1 is SNHLY and CDR2 is FYNNEI. The CDR3 region is CASSRRDRGSDEQYF. CDR3 in DNA: TGTGCCAGCAGTCGCCGGGACAGGGGGAGCGACGAGCAGTACTTC.

The J gene is TRBJ2-3, the V gene TRBV7-9, with 8 positions matching TRBD2. J lost 10 bases, V lost 5 bases, and 5 bases had no gene match. Germline CDR1 reads SEHNR; CDR2 reads FQNEAQ (reference sequence). The CDR3 contains 12 residues. The CDR3 sequence is CASSPTSGAQYF. The CDR3 DNA sequence: TGTGCCAGCAGCCCCACTAGCGGAGCGCAGTATTTT.